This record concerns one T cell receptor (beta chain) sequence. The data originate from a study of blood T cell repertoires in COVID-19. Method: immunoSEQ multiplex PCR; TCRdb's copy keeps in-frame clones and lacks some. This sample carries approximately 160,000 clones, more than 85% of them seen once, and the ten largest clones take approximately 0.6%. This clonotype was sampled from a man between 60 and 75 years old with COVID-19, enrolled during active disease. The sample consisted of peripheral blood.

CDR3 nucleotide sequence: TGTGCCAGCAGCTCCCGGACGGGGAGTAATGAAAAACTGTTTTTT. Its protein product is CASSSRTGSNEKLFF. This rearrangement joins TRBV11-3 to TRBJ1-4, with D unclear. The CDR3 covers 15 residues. The germline V and J ends were trimmed by 4 bases and 4 bases, with 13 bases remaining between them. Per germline, CDR1 SGHNT and CDR2 YENEEA.